These T cell receptor beta chains were read from a single sample in a study of response to subunit inactivated influenza vaccine. In TCRdb, the RT-PCR reads were re-called with MiXCR into one record per CDR3 protein. This table has 500,000 to 600,000 distinct CDR3 sequences, 12% appearing once. The sample here was PBMCs from blood, taken on the day of vaccination. The receptors here all came from a man in his forties or fifties who received an inactivated influenza vaccine. The CDR3 runs from the conserved cysteine through the conserved F or W. D genes are given only for firm matches. Expanded clones get a size class; other rows say once, few or many, or leave the size out.

cdr3_aa cdr3_nt j_call clone_size v_call d_call
CSAMALSSYNSPLHF TGCAGTGCTATGGCCCTCAGCTCCTATAATTCACCCCTCCACTTT TRBJ1-6 - TRBV20-1 -
CSARPFMREAHNEQFF TGCAGTGCTAGACCCTTTATGAGGGAGGCTCACAATGAGCAGTTCTTC TRBJ2-1 few TRBV20-1 -
CASTGRAGGQFF TGTGCCAGCACCGGGAGGGCGGGGGGTCAGTTCTTC TRBJ2-1 many TRBV12-3/TRBV12-4 TRBD2
CSVVRSNNGELFF TGCAGCGTTGTACGCTCAAATAACGGGGAGCTGTTTTTT TRBJ2-2 few TRBV29-1 -
CATSDPGRHNEQFF TGTGCCACCAGTGATCCGGGACGGCACAATGAGCAGTTCTTC TRBJ2-1 - TRBV24-1 -
CASSLAGILATETQYF TGTGCCAGCAGCTTAGCGGGTATACTAGCGACGGAGACCCAGTACTTC TRBJ2-5 - TRBV7-9 TRBD2
CASSLDPAGFGYTF TGTGCCAGCAGCTTAGATCCGGCAGGGTTTGGCTACACCTTC TRBJ1-2 few TRBV7-2 -
CASSWKGAEGTDTQYF TGTGCCAGCAGTTGGAAGGGGGCCGAGGGGACAGATACGCAGTATTTT TRBJ2-3 few TRBV6-5 TRBD1
CSARGSVLAREQFF TGCAGTGCTAGAGGAAGTGTCCTAGCGCGTGAGCAGTTCTTC TRBJ2-1 few TRBV20-1 -
CAWRELDRDYETQYF TGTGCCTGGAGGGAGTTGGACAGGGATTATGAGACCCAGTACTTC TRBJ2-5 few TRBV30 TRBD1
CASRAGTVQETQYF TGTGCCAGCAGAGCCGGGACGGTGCAAGAGACCCAGTACTTC TRBJ2-5 - TRBV2 -
CSVPGQGHTEAFF TGCAGTGTCCCGGGACAGGGACACACTGAAGCTTTCTTT TRBJ1-1 many TRBV20-1 TRBD1
CASSAGGLDRGIWRRTEAFF TGTGCCAGCAGTGCTGGGGGTTTGGACAGGGGGATTTGGAGGAGGACTGAAGCTTTCTTT TRBJ1-1 many TRBV12-3/TRBV12-4 TRBD1
CASSGRTADTQYF TGTGCCAGCAGCGGGAGGACGGCAGATACGCAGTATTTT TRBJ2-3 few TRBV7-2 -
CASSFGGGEDTQYF TGTGCCAGCAGCTTTGGCGGAGGGGAGGATACGCAGTATTTT TRBJ2-3 many TRBV7-2 -
CASSFSPGLQGERRQPQHF TGTGCCAGCAGCTTCTCGCCGGGATTACAGGGTGAGAGGCGGCAGCCCCAGCATTTT TRBJ1-5 - TRBV11-1 -
CASRASWGSGLRPYEQYF TGTGCCAGCAGGGCTTCCTGGGGGTCCGGGCTTCGACCCTACGAGCAGTACTTC TRBJ2-7 many TRBV12-3/TRBV12-4 -
CASTQGQGADIQYF TGCGCCAGCACCCAGGGTCAGGGGGCGGACATTCAGTACTTC TRBJ2-4 - TRBV23-1 TRBD1
CASGDMASDEQYF TGTGCCAGCGGGGACATGGCCTCCGACGAGCAGTACTTC TRBJ2-7 many TRBV12-3/TRBV12-4 -
CASSPGISGASRETQYF TGCGCCAGCAGCCCGGGTATTAGCGGGGCCTCCCGGGAGACCCAGTACTTC TRBJ2-5 once TRBV4-1 TRBD2
CASSPGLAGAGELFF TGTGCCAGCAGTCCCGGACTAGCAGGGGCCGGGGAGCTGTTTTTT TRBJ2-2 many TRBV7-2 TRBD2
CASSLRTGRNEQFF TGCGCCAGCAGCTTACGGACAGGGAGGAATGAGCAGTTCTTC TRBJ2-1 few TRBV5-1 TRBD1
CATSANRLISYEQYF TGTGCCACCAGCGCCAACAGGTTAATCTCCTACGAGCAGTACTTC TRBJ2-7 - TRBV15 -